This TCR beta chain appears in the sequencing data of a study of T cells in women clearing cervical HPV infection. Study overall: Only a few women had HLA typing results available.

TCRdb's copy holds only in-frame clones and misses some; the assay was immunoSEQ multiplex PCR. The table for this sample gives under 20,000 clones. The CDR3 is 15 amino acids. V gave up 2 bases and J gave up 1 base; unmatched junction bases: 3. Germline-derived CDR1 and CDR2 are SNHLY and FYNNEI. For this clone: The read comes to an end 3 residues before the CDR3 does, leaving the germline J gene to fill in the end. The sample contains more than one DNA sequence encoding this CDR3.

This receptor was identified in a woman between 18 and 75 years old with a cervical HPV16 infection that either progressed to CIN3+ or cleared (not recorded which). The genes are TRBV2 and TRBJ2-3, with 7 positions matching TRBD2. Material: blood buffy coat. The DNA read from the CDR3 is TGTGCCAGCAGTGAAATGGCGGGGGGCACAGATACG. Translation: CASSEMAGGTDT. The full CDR3 protein is CASSEMAGGTDTQYF. The full variable domain, in which reference TRBV2 and TRBJ2-3 provide the parts outside the CDR3, is EPEVTQTPSHQVTQMGQEVILRCVPISNHLYFYWYRQILGQKVEFLVSFYNNEISEKSEIFDDQFSVERPDGSNFTLKIRSTKLEDSAMYFCASSEMAGGTDTQYFGPGTRLTVL.